One sample yielded the 18 T cell receptor beta chains listed below, sequenced in a study of spatial heterogeneity in lung cancer. The time point is: sample taken at primary tumor resection. Their specific antigens are unknown. TCRdb re-analysed the 5' RACE reads in MiXCR, keeping a single row per CDR3 protein. The table lists approximately 23,000 distinct CDR3 sequences, under 5.5% of them singletons. Broader study findings: In tumors, expanded intratumoral alpha and beta TCR counts tracked mutation counts.

The sequencing used lung tumor tissue, collected at surgery. The receptors here all came from a male donor with early-stage non-small cell lung cancer.

This clonotype was recorded at least ten times. The chain joins TRBV7-8 to TRBJ2-1; D is undetermined. In germline, CDR1 is SGHVS, CDR2 FQNEAQ. The germline V and J ends were trimmed by 1 base and 0 bases, with 10 bases remaining between them. CDR3 length: 16 amino acids. Here the CDR3 DNA reads TGTGCCAGCAGCTTAGGGGTCTTTAGCTCCTACAATGAGCAGTTCTTC. Its translation: CASSLGVFSSYNEQFF.

Only a few counts were recorded for this clonotype. The chain is built from TRBV6-5 and TRBJ2-7; TRBD1 is a possible D gene (6 bases). The CDR3 has 12 amino acids. Germline-derived CDR1 and CDR2 are MNHEY and SVGAGI. V was shortened by 5 bases and J by 3 bases, with 8 bases between the two germline ends. CDR3 nucleotides: TGTGCCAGCAGTAACAGGGACTACGAGCAGTACTTC. It is translated as CASSNRDYEQYF.

There are many counts of this clonotype. The chain joins TRBV7-2 to TRBJ2-3; the match to TRBD2 covers 9 bases. Trimming removed 5 bases from V and 4 bases from J; junction bases left unmatched: 10. Germline assignment: CDR1 SGHTA and CDR2 FQGNSA. This CDR3 is 16 amino acids long. CDR3 coding DNA: TGTGCCAGCAGCCCCCATAGCGGGAGAACGCCAGATACGCAGTATTTT. Amino acid sequence: CASSPHSGRTPDTQYF. The full variable domain, its missing parts supplied by reference TRBV7-2 and TRBJ2-3, is GAGVSQSPSNKVTEKGKDVELRCDPISGHTALYWYRQSLGQGLEFLIYFQGNSAPDKSGLPSDRFSAERTGGSVSTLTIQRTQQEDSAVYLCASSPHSGRTPDTQYFGPGTRLTVL.

This clonotype was counted many times. This chain uses TRBV20-1 with TRBJ2-4; D might be TRBD1 or TRBD2, each matching 6 bases. Between the trimmed V and J ends, which lost 5 bases and 14 bases, there was a span of 19 bases. The CDR3 is made up of 12 amino acids. Germline CDR1 and CDR2: DFQATT and SNEGSKA (reference sequence). CDR3 residues: CSAGPARGDKYF. The CDR3 coding sequence is TGCAGTGCTGGACCCGCGAGGGGGGACAAGTACTTC.

This clonotype has at least ten counts. The chain has TRBV6-2 or TRBV6-3 and TRBJ2-7; D is tentatively TRBD1 or TRBD2 (5 bases each). This CDR3 has 14 amino acids. V was cut by 6 bases and J by 3 bases, with 15 bases left in between. Per the germline V gene, CDR1 is MNHEY and CDR2 is SVGEGT. As DNA, the CDR3 is TGTGCCAGCAGGAGCCCGGGACGGAACTACGAGCAGTACTTC. Residues: CASRSPGRNYEQYF.

This clonotype showed up many times. J is TRBJ1-6 and V is TRBV9; maybe TRBD1 (5 bases). The CDR3 length is 14 residues. The V gene's germline CDR1 is SGDLS and CDR2 YYNGEE. Deletions cut 4 bases from V and 7 bases from J, with 12 bases between. CDR3 nucleotides: TGTGCCAGCAGCAGACAGAGGGCGAATTCACCCCTCCACTTT. Translating gives CASSRQRANSPLHF. The variable domain in full, completed from reference TRBV9 and TRBJ1-6, reads DSGVTQTPKHLITATGQRVTLRCSPRSGDLSVYWYQQSLDQGLQFLIQYYNGEERAKGNILERFSAQQFPDLHSELNLSSLELGDSALYFCASSRQRANSPLHFGNGTRLTVT.

This clonotype was seen at least ten times. One end of the junction fails to match germline, which may point to a read error. The chain has TRBV7-2 and TRBJ2-2; D is perhaps TRBD1 or TRBD2 (5 bases each). Germline-derived CDR1 and CDR2 are SGHTA and FQGNSA. CDR3 length: 13 amino acids. CDR3 sequence: CASSLGGYTGELF. CDR3 nucleotide sequence: TGTGCCAGCAGCTTAGGGGGGTACACCGGGGAGCTGTTT.

In its sample, this clonotype was seen many times. This chain joins TRBV5-6 and TRBJ2-7; 11 bases align to TRBD1. Germline CDR1 is SGHDT and CDR2 is YYEEEE. CDR3 length: 14 amino acids. V was pared by 2 bases and J by 7 bases, with 5 bases of the junction left unmatched. The CDR3 nucleotides are TGTGCCAGCAGCTTCTCGGACAGGGGGCTTGAGCAGTACTTC. Translated, it gives CASSFSDRGLEQYF. The full variable domain, its missing parts supplied by reference TRBV5-6 and TRBJ2-7, is DAGVTQSPTHLIKTRGQQVTLRCSPKSGHDTVSWYQQALGQGPQFIFQYYEEEERQRGNFPDRFSGHQFPNYSSELNVNALLLGDSALYLCASSFSDRGLEQYFGPGTRLTVT.

This clonotype came up many times. Here the CDR3 reads CASSGFNSNQPQHF. For the CDR3, the DNA is TGTGCCAGCAGTGGGTTTAATAGCAATCAGCCCCAGCATTTT. This chain uses TRBV6-1 with TRBJ1-5, with D unclear. The CDR3 covers 14 residues. V shed 4 bases and J shed 0 bases, with 7 bases lying between them. Looked up from germline, CDR1 is MNHNS and CDR2 is SASEGT.

There are many counts of this clonotype. The chain combines TRBV5-1 with TRBJ2-1, with 15 bases that match TRBD2. Germline CDR1 SGHRS, CDR2 YFSETQ. The CDR3 contains 18 residues. V gave up 3 bases and J gave up 3 bases; unmatched junction bases: 7. This chain's CDR3 is CASSSGTSGRRNYNEQFF. CDR3 nucleotide sequence: TGCGCCAGCAGCTCCGGGACTAGCGGGAGGCGGAACTACAATGAGCAGTTCTTC.

This clonotype was counted at least ten times. The V and J genes are TRBV27 and TRBJ2-7, with 7 positions matching TRBD1. The V and J ends lost 3 bases and 0 bases, in that order; junction bases with no gene match: 2. The germline V gene has CDR1 MNHEY and CDR2 SMNVEV (reference sequence). This CDR3 is 14 amino acids long. The CDR3 bases are TGTGCCAGCAGTTTGAGGGGGCCCTCCTACGAGCAGTACTTC. Translated: CASSLRGPSYEQYF.

This clonotype is judged medium-sized (0.01 to 0.1%). This chain joins TRBV7-2 and TRBJ1-5, with D tentatively TRBD1 (6 bases). The CDR3 length is 13 residues. CDR1 SGHTA and CDR2 FQGNSA come from the germline V gene. Trimming stripped 5 bases from V and 5 bases from J, with 10 bases between. The CDR3 coding sequence is TGTGCCAGCAGCCTACAGGGTGATCAGCCCCAGCATTTT. Translating it yields CASSLQGDQPQHF.

The J gene is TRBJ1-2, the V gene TRBV6-5, with D unresolved. CDR1 is MNHEY, CDR2 SVGAGI, per germline. This CDR3 comprises 15 residues. Trimming removed 4 bases from V and 0 bases from J, with 12 bases in between. CDR3 loop: CASSSRTGTNYGYTF. DNA for the CDR3: TGTGCCAGCAGTTCCCGGACCGGCACTAACTATGGCTACACCTTC.

Ten or more counts support this clonotype. V and J are TRBV7-2 and TRBJ1-4; D is undetermined. Germline V lookup: CDR1 SGHTA, CDR2 FQGNSA. The CDR3 runs 15 residues. V lost 5 bases and J lost 0, with 10 bases in between. CDR3 bases: TGTGCCAGCAGCACTCAAACTGCAACTAATGAAAAACTGTTTTTT. It translates to CASSTQTATNEKLFF.

This clonotype was picked up many times. The rearrangement joins TRBV5-1 to TRBJ2-2; no reliable D call. Germline V gene data show CDR1 as SGHRS and CDR2 as YFSETQ. The CDR3 spans 15 residues. Trimming removed 2 bases from V and 1 base from J, with 9 bases in between. CDR3 protein: CASSFTPMNTGELFF. As DNA, the CDR3 is TGCGCCAGCAGCTTTACCCCAATGAACACCGGGGAGCTGTTTTTT. The full variable domain, its missing parts supplied by reference TRBV5-1 and TRBJ2-2, is KAGVTQTPRYLIKTRGQQVTLSCSPISGHRSVSWYQQTPGQGLQFLFEYFSETQRNKGNFPGRFSGRQFSNSRSEMNVSTLELGDSALYLCASSFTPMNTGELFFGEGSRLTVL.

As concerns this clonotype: A much larger clone lies one base from this, so it may be a read error. The chain employs TRBV27 and TRBJ2-5; possible D gene TRBD2, 6 bases. Germline V gene data show CDR1 as MNHEY and CDR2 as SMNVEV (reference sequence). V was pared by 3 bases and J by 5 bases, with 13 bases between. CDR3 length equals 14 residues. CDR3 bases: TGTGCCAGCAGTTTGGAGGGCCCCGTGGAGACCCAGTACTTC. Translated: CASSLEGPVETQYF.

This clonotype was observed many times. V and J are TRBV28 and TRBJ2-1, with D possibly TRBD1 on 5 matching bases. V lost 8 bases, J lost 0 bases, and 17 bases lay in between. CDR3 length: 16 amino acids. Germline assignment: CDR1 MDHEN and CDR2 SYDVKM. The CDR3 nucleotides read TGTGCCAGCCTACCCCCACAGGAGATCTCCTACAATGAGCAGTTCTTC. Its protein product is CASLPPQEISYNEQFF.

The table lists this clonotype with many counts. The chain links TRBV6-6 to TRBJ2-5, with D possibly matching TRBD2 (5 bases). This CDR3 is 13 amino acids long. Deletions cut 6 bases from V and 3 bases from J, with 11 bases between. In germline, CDR1 is MNHNY, CDR2 SVGAGI (reference sequence). For the CDR3, the DNA is TGTGCCAGCAGCCCCCCGGGGAAAGAGACCCAGTACTTC. As protein: CASSPPGKETQYF.